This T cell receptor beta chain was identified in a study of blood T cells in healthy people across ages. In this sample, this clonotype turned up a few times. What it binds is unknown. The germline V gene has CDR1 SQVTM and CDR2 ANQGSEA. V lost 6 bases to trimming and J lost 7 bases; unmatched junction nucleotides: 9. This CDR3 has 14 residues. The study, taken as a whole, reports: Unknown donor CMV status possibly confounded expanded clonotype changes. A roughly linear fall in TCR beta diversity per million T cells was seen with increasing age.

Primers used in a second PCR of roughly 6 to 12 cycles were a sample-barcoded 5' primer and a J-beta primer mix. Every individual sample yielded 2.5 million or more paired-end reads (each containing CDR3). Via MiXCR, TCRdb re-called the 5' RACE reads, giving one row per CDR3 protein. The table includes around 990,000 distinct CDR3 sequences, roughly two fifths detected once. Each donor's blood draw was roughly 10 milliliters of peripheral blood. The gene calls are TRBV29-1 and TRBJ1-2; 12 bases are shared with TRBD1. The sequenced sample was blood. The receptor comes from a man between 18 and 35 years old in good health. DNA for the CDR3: TGCAGCGTAGAACCGGGACAGGGGGCGCTTGGCTACACCTTC. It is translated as CSVEPGQGALGYTF.